This entry describes one T cell receptor (beta chain). Antigen specificity is unknown. Sequencing of cultured CD4+ T cell DNA used the Oncomine TCR Beta short-read assay. Cultured CD4+ T cells were the source of extracted genomic DNA. TCRdb passed the PCR reads through MiXCR, listing each CDR3 protein once. The table has about 13,000 distinct CDR3 sequences, about two fifths seen once. Treatment of the sample: 10-day PBMC culture with coronavirus spike peptide pools or control peptides (ViraFEST assay). Recorded positive PCR dates fall between March and December 2020, preceding US Alpha, Beta and Delta variants. V was pared by 0 bases and J by 6 bases, with 4 bases between. The CDR3 sequence is 12 residues long. Looked up from germline, CDR1 is WNHNN and CDR2 is SYGVQD (reference sequence). This specimen comes from a study of vaccination and CD4 T cells after COVID-19. Overall study: Post-diagnosis, post-COVID samples were collected after a median approximately 100 days, ranging 35 to 161.

The sequence was obtained from a human donor who had recovered from COVID-19. This rearrangement joins TRBV10-1 to TRBJ2-3; D ambiguous. Sequences were obtained from CD4+ T cells from blood, cultured in vitro. In DNA form, the CDR3 reads TGCGCCAGCAGTGAGTCTGAGGATACGCAGTATTTT. It specifies CASSESEDTQYF.